This T cell receptor beta chain was identified in a study of T-cell reconstitution after alpha-beta-depleted transplantation in children. Per germline, CDR1 DFQATT and CDR2 SNEGSKA (reference sequence). This CDR3 comprises 11 residues. The V gene lost 5 bases and the J gene lost 7 bases, with 8 bases spanning the gap. This clonotype was seen ten or more times. As it was prepared, the TCRbeta library received unique molecular identifiers. A single record per CDR3 protein comes from TCRdb applying MiXCR to the PCR reads. Among 550,000 to 800,000 distinct CDR3 sequences, roughly 13% were seen once, and the ten largest hold around 0.79%.

The chain combines TRBV20-1 with TRBJ2-2; D perhaps matches TRBD1 (5 bases). The sequence was obtained from a girl aged 2-10 years with congenital amegakaryocytic thrombocytopenia, due to receive a stem cell transplant. The sample here was PBMCs, taken before TCRalphabeta/CD19-depleted stem cell transplant. CDR3 loop: CSAQGDGELFF. The DNA for the CDR3 is TGCAGTGCTCAAGGGGACGGGGAGCTGTTTTTT.